The next 5 T cell receptor beta chains were all read from a single sample in a study of Ad26.COV2.S vaccination and SARS-CoV-2 variants. Noted treatment: around 19 received Ad26.COV2.S at low or high dose, single or two shots; about 5 received placebo; per-sample allocation not given. The investigators took samples on day 63 after the first vaccine or placebo injection. Sequencing was performed with immunoSEQ multiplex PCR; in TCRdb, only in-frame clones are kept and a portion is missing. The sample has over 300,000 clones; about 83% are singletons. This specimen consisted of peripheral blood, obtained in a trial of Ad26.COV2.S vaccine versus placebo. These receptors all come from a person between 18 and 65 years old who received the Ad26.COV2.S COVID-19 vaccine or a placebo.

This chain connects TRBV4-1 to TRBJ1-5; D call uncertain. Germline loops: CDR1 MGHRA, CDR2 YSYEKL. This CDR3 contains 14 residues. Between the trimmed V and J ends, which lost 4 bases and 2 bases, there was a span of 9 bases. CDR3 nucleotide sequence: TGCGCCAGCAGCCGGGCCTTGGGCAATCAGCCCCAGCATTTT. Amino acid sequence: CASSRALGNQPQHF.

This clone showed up just a few times. Other nucleotide sequences in the sample specify the same CDR3. The chain employs TRBV12-3 or TRBV12-4 and TRBJ2-7; D remains ambiguous. The CDR3 is 11 amino acids. Trimming removed 6 bases from V and 1 base from J, with 4 bases in between. This CDR3 is CASSSSYEQYF. CDR3 nucleotides: TGTGCCAGCAGCTCGTCCTACGAGCAGTACTTC.

The chain uses TRBV27 and TRBJ2-7; D is perhaps TRBD2 (5 bases). The CDR3 totals 14 residues. V gave up 0 bases and J gave up 5 bases, with 11 bases separating them. The germline V gene encodes CDR1 MNHEY and CDR2 SMNVEV (reference sequence). The CDR3 sequence is CASSLSSALDEQYF. CDR3 nucleotide sequence: TGTGCCAGCAGTTTATCTAGCGCGCTCGACGAGCAGTACTTC.

Here the CDR3 DNA reads TGCGCCAGCAGCCACGGACAGGGGCCCTACAATGAGCAGTTCTTC. Amino acids: CASSHGQGPYNEQFF. The V and J genes are TRBV5-1 and TRBJ2-1; 9 bases fit TRBD1. The V segment lost 4 bases and the J segment 2 bases; nucleotides outside the gene matches: 4. CDR3 size: 15 residues. CDR1 is SGHRS, CDR2 YFSETQ, per germline.

This clone was picked up one time. V and J are TRBV13 and TRBJ1-1, with D perhaps matching TRBD1 (6 bases). The CDR3 length is 14 residues. Germline loops: CDR1 PRHDT, CDR2 FYEKMQ (reference sequence). V was cut by 6 bases and J by 0 bases, with 11 bases left in between. DNA of the CDR3: TGTGCCAGCAGGCCAGGGGAGGTGAACACTGAAGCTTTCTTT. This codes for CASRPGEVNTEAFF. The full variable domain, completed using reference TRBV13 and TRBJ1-1, is AAGVIQSPRHLIKEKRETATLKCYPIPRHDTVYWYQQGPGQDPQFLISFYEKMQSDKGSIPDRFSAQQFSDYHSELNMSSLELGDSALYFCASRPGEVNTEAFFGQGTRLTVV.